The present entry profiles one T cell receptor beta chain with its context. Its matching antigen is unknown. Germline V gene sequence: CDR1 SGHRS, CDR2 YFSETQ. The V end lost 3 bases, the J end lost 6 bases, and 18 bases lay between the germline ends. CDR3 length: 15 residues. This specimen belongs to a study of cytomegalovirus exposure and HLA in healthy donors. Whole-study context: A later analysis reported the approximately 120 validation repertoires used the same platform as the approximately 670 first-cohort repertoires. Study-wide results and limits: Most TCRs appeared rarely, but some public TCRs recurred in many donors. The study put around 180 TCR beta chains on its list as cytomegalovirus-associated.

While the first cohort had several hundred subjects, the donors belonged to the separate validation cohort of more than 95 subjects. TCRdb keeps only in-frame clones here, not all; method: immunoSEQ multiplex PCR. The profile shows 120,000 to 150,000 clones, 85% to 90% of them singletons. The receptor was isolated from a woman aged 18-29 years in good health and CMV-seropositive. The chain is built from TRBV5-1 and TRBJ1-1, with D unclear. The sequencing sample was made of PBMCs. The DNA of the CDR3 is TGCGCCAGCAGCTCGGGTCTTAGGGAGGGTCCTGAAGCTTTCTTT. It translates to CASSSGLREGPEAFF.